This T cell receptor (beta chain) was recovered during a study of CD4 and CD8 cells across lung adenocarcinoma regions. The patients had localized lung adenocarcinoma, a non-small cell subtype. TCRdb fed the PCR reads into MiXCR, producing one record per CDR3 protein. Here the sample spans about 25,000 distinct CDR3 sequences, 50% being singletons. The V gene's germline CDR1 is MNHEY and CDR2 SMNVEV (reference sequence). V dropped 7 bases and J dropped 4 bases, with 10 bases sitting between them. The CDR3 has 12 residues. The specimen sequenced was CD8+ T cells from the center of a lung tumor. This sequence was found in a male donor with lung adenocarcinoma. The CD4 and CD8 labels of this study may be unreliable. This sequence joins TRBV27 and TRBJ1-2, with a weak D call TRBD1 (5 bases). CDR3 sequence: CASMRQGYGYTF. The CDR3, as DNA: TGTGCCAGCATGAGGCAGGGCTATGGCTACACCTTC.